The 28 T cell receptor beta chains listed next were all sequenced from one sample in a study of T cells after yellow fever vaccination. Each CDR3 protein gets one entry after TCRdb re-called the 5' RACE reads with MiXCR. This repertoire shows approximately 160,000 distinct CDR3 sequences, approximately 10% found once; its top ten account for 35% to 40%. The sequencing used CD8+ T cells sorted from PBMCs, collected 45 days after the yellow fever booster vaccination. These receptors were collected from a man aged 18 to 35 who received the YFV17D yellow fever vaccine.

V gene TRBV7-6 combines with J gene TRBJ2-1; possibly TRBD2 for D (6 bases). The germline gives CDR1 SGHVS, CDR2 FNYEAQ. This CDR3 has 15 amino acids. The ends were cut back, 2 bases at V and 3 bases at J, with 11 bases in the middle. The CDR3 sequence is CASSLLGGDYNEQFF. The DNA of the CDR3 is TGTGCCAGCAGCTTATTGGGCGGGGACTACAATGAGCAGTTCTTC.

The rearrangement joins TRBV12-3 or TRBV12-4 to TRBJ2-3; 8 bases map to TRBD1. With 5 bases clipped from V and 4 bases from J, the junction kept 11 bases outside the gene matches. The CDR3 loop spans 16 amino acids. DNA of the CDR3: TGTGCCAGCAGTCCCCCCGGACAGGGCTGGGCAGATACGCAGTATTTT. Translating gives CASSPPGQGWADTQYF.

Only a few counts were recorded for this clonotype. The V call is TRBV5-6, the J call TRBJ2-7; the D gene is possibly TRBD2 (6 bases). V was shortened by 0 bases and J by 0 bases, with 10 bases between the two germline ends. The CDR3 loop spans 15 amino acids. Looked up from germline, CDR1 is SGHDT and CDR2 is YYEEEE. The CDR3 spells CASSLGLAISYEQYV. The CDR3 DNA reads as TGTGCCAGCAGCTTGGGGCTAGCGATCTCCTACGAGCAGTACGTC.

CDR3 protein: CASSTGTSGGETDTQYF. CDR3 in DNA: TGTGCCAGCAGTACGGGGACTAGCGGGGGAGAGACAGATACGCAGTATTTT. The chain couples TRBV12-3 or TRBV12-4 to TRBJ2-3, with TRBD2 matching 14 bases. V was clipped by 5 bases and J by 3 bases; unmatched bases: 7. This CDR3 has 17 residues.

This clonotype was seen ten or more times. The chain couples TRBV4-1 to TRBJ2-6; 7 nucleotides match TRBD1. The CDR3 is 16 amino acids. V gave up 0 bases and J gave up 4 bases; unmatched junction bases: 3. Germline loops: CDR1 MGHRA, CDR2 YSYEKL. The CDR3 region is CASSQEGGVGANVLTF. The DNA of the CDR3 is TGCGCCAGCAGCCAAGAAGGGGGCGTAGGGGCCAACGTCCTGACTTTC.

This clonotype occurred a few times. The J gene is TRBJ1-5, the V gene TRBV2; possibly TRBD1 for D (6 bases). The CDR3 has 15 amino acids. Germline V gene sequence: CDR1 SNHLY, CDR2 FYNNEI. The V end was cut by 9 bases, the J end by 7 bases, with 22 bases between. The CDR3 loop reads CASSDAGASGQPQHF. The CDR3 nucleotides are TGTGCCAGTTCCGACGCAGGGGCATCGGGACAGCCCCAGCATTTT.

This clonotype has just one count. The chain combines TRBV7-9 with TRBJ2-3; 10 bases agree with TRBD2. Germline CDR1 reads SEHNR; CDR2 reads FQNEAQ (reference sequence). V dropped 6 bases and J dropped 2; count of bases not matched to a gene: 5. The CDR3 has 15 amino acids. CDR3 residues: CASRFSGGLTDTQYF. The CDR3 nucleotides read TGTGCCAGCAGGTTTAGCGGGGGGCTCACAGATACGCAGTATTTT.

Only a few counts were recorded for this clonotype. The chain recombines TRBV14 with TRBJ2-3; 11 bases line up with TRBD2. Per germline, CDR1 SGHDN and CDR2 FVKESK. CDR3 length: 17 residues. V was pared by 5 bases and J by 2 bases, with 9 bases of the junction left unmatched. DNA of the CDR3: TGTGCCAGCAGCTTCTATCCTAGCGGGGGGTACACAGATACGCAGTATTTT. This encodes CASSFYPSGGYTDTQYF.

This clonotype was observed a few times. V gene TRBV12-3 or TRBV12-4 combines with J gene TRBJ1-4, with TRBD1 matching 7 bases. J lost 8 bases, V lost 4 bases, and 13 bases had no gene match. This CDR3 has 16 residues. The CDR3 loop is CASSSTDRAVGEKLFF. The DNA for the CDR3 is TGTGCCAGCAGTTCCACCGACAGGGCGGTTGGAGAAAAACTGTTTTTT.

The chain links TRBV5-1 to TRBJ2-4; 11 nucleotides align to TRBD2. V gave up 4 bases and J gave up 6 bases; unmatched junction bases: 6. The CDR3 totals 15 residues. Germline V gene data show CDR1 as SGHRS and CDR2 as YFSETQ. Written as DNA, the CDR3 is TGCGCCAGCAGCGACTCCGGGACTAGCGGAAACATTCAGTACTTC. Protein: CASSDSGTSGNIQYF.

The table lists this clonotype with a few counts. The chain has TRBV6-6 and TRBJ2-3; D is ambiguous. The CDR3 length is 15 residues. Germline values: CDR1 MNHNY, CDR2 SVGAGI (reference sequence). V was cut by 6 bases and J by 0 bases, with 13 bases left in between. CDR3 DNA sequence: TGTGCCAGCAGACAAGCCGGGCGAAGCACAGATACGCAGTATTTT. This gives the protein CASRQAGRSTDTQYF.

J is TRBJ2-5 and V is TRBV6-2 or TRBV6-3, with 11 bases lining up with TRBD1. The CDR3 totals 19 residues. Germline loops: CDR1 MNHEY, CDR2 SVGEGT. The V gene end was trimmed by 2 bases and the J gene end by 1 base; junction bases not matched to a gene: 12. The DNA of the CDR3 is TGTGCCAGCAGTTACCCCCGCGCGGGACAGGGGGTCCCCCAAGAGACCCAGTACTTC. It translates to CASSYPRAGQGVPQETQYF.

The chain recombines TRBV10-3 with TRBJ1-6, with 8 nucleotides matching TRBD1. Germline V gives CDR1 ENHRY, CDR2 SYGVKD. Trimming took 5 bases from V and 7 from J; bases not matched to a gene: 7. This CDR3 has 15 amino acids. The CDR3 loop reads CAISLMTGENSPLHF. The CDR3 region has the DNA TGTGCCATCAGTCTCATGACAGGGGAAAATTCACCCCTCCACTTT.

Only a few counts were recorded for this clonotype. The rearrangement links TRBV4-1 to TRBJ2-5; 7 bases fit TRBD2. V gave up 2 bases and J gave up 0 bases; unmatched junction bases: 6. The CDR3 is made up of 16 amino acids. CDR1 and CDR2 (germline): MGHRA, YSYEKL. The CDR3 region is CASSQNAGEYQETQYF. CDR3 DNA: TGCGCCAGCAGCCAAAATGCGGGGGAGTACCAAGAGACCCAGTACTTC.

In this sample, this clonotype turned up a few times. The chain combines TRBV20-1 with TRBJ2-7, with a possible D match to TRBD2 (5 bases). V was pared by 1 base and J by 4 bases, with 8 bases between. The CDR3 covers 12 residues. Germline CDR1 DFQATT, CDR2 SNEGSKA (reference sequence). CDR3 loop: CSARGPGYEQYV. The CDR3 bases are TGCAGTGCTAGAGGCCCGGGATACGAGCAGTACGTC.

This clonotype was counted a few times. This chain uses TRBV9 with TRBJ1-2; D ambiguous. The CDR3 covers 13 residues. V lost 4 bases and J 4 bases, leaving 11 bases between the germline ends. Germline loops: CDR1 SGDLS, CDR2 YYNGEE. The CDR3 spells CASSSRIGYGYTF. For the CDR3, the DNA is TGTGCCAGCAGCTCCAGAATTGGCTATGGCTACACCTTC.

This clonotype was detected only a few times. This chain links TRBV25-1 with TRBJ1-1, with a tentative D call TRBD1 (5 bases). V lost 2 bases to trimming and J lost 1 base, with 14 bases between them. Germline V gives CDR1 MGHDK, CDR2 SYGVNS. CDR3 length: 16 amino acids. CDR3 nucleotide sequence: TGTGCCAGCAGTGAAGGCGTGAGGGGAAAGAACACTGAAGCTTTCTTT. This translates into CASSEGVRGKNTEAFF.

The chain is built from TRBV2 and TRBJ2-2, with 7 positions matching TRBD1. V gave up 2 bases and J gave up 4 bases; unmatched junction bases: 7. CDR3 length: 16 residues. Germline V gives CDR1 SNHLY, CDR2 FYNNEI. CDR3 nucleotide sequence: TGTGCCAGCAGTGAATCGAGACAGGGTCGCACCGGGGAGCTGTTTTTT. Its protein product is CASSESRQGRTGELFF. The full variable domain, its missing parts supplied by reference TRBV2 and TRBJ2-2, is EPEVTQTPSHQVTQMGQEVILRCVPISNHLYFYWYRQILGQKVEFLVSFYNNEISEKSEIFDDQFSVERPDGSNFTLKIRSTKLEDSAMYFCASSESRQGRTGELFFGEGSRLTVL.

The rearrangement links TRBV20-1 to TRBJ2-7; D perhaps matches TRBD1 (6 bases). Germline V gives CDR1 DFQATT, CDR2 SNEGSKA (reference sequence). CDR3 length equals 14 residues. Trimming shortened V by 0 bases and J by 2 bases, and 11 bases separated the two germline ends. This CDR3 reads CSARDLNRAYEQYF. In DNA, the CDR3 is TGCAGTGCTAGAGATCTCAACAGGGCCTACGAGCAGTACTTC.

In its sample, this clonotype was seen a few times. The chain joins TRBV20-1 to TRBJ2-3; 8 bases are shared with TRBD2. The V gene's germline CDR1 is DFQATT and CDR2 SNEGSKA (reference sequence). This CDR3 has 16 residues. J was trimmed by 5 bases and V by 0 bases; bases with no gene match: 10. The CDR3 region is CSARDDGGGKLDTQYF. In DNA form, the CDR3 reads TGCAGTGCTAGAGACGATGGCGGGGGGAAATTAGATACGCAGTATTTT.

This clonotype was counted only a few times. The V and J genes are TRBV4-2 and TRBJ1-1; D not resolved. CDR3 length: 16 amino acids. Trimming stripped 1 base from V and 1 base from J, with 13 bases between. Germline V gene sequence: CDR1 LGHNA, CDR2 YNFKEQ. The CDR3 is CASSQGVRNQNTEAFF. Written as DNA, the CDR3 is TGTGCCAGCAGCCAAGGAGTCCGAAACCAGAACACTGAAGCTTTCTTT.

The sample holds many counts of this clonotype. The V call is TRBV7-9, the J call TRBJ2-7, with a possible D match to TRBD1 (6 bases). The V end was cut by 4 bases, the J end by 4 bases, with 14 bases between. This CDR3 comprises 14 residues. Germline assignment: CDR1 SEHNR and CDR2 FQNEAQ (reference sequence). The CDR3: CASSSPRRGYEQYV. CDR3 DNA sequence: TGTGCCAGCAGCTCCCCCCGCAGGGGATACGAGCAGTACGTC.

CDR3 sequence: CASSLAGSGTGEVYEQYV. The DNA of the CDR3 is TGTGCTAGCAGCTTAGCGGGCTCCGGGACAGGGGAGGTCTACGAGCAGTACGTC. This chain joins TRBV7-7 and TRBJ2-7; TRBD1 matches 10 bases. Germline V gene sequence: CDR1 SSHAT, CDR2 FNYEAQ (reference sequence). This CDR3 spans 18 amino acids.

In this sample, this clonotype turned up a few times. This CDR3 reads CASSFTDRSSYEQYV. In nucleotides, the CDR3 is TGTGCCAGCAGCTTTACTGATCGGAGCTCCTACGAGCAGTACGTC. The chain employs TRBV5-5 and TRBJ2-7; D gene ambiguous. Germline CDR1 SGHKS, CDR2 YYEKEE (reference sequence). The CDR3 is 15 residues long. V lost 2 bases and J lost 0, with 12 bases in between.

CDR3 nucleotide sequence: TGTGCCAGCAGTCACCCACTAGTCCATGAGCAGTTCTTC. Residues: CASSHPLVHEQFF. The chain carries TRBV7-9 and TRBJ2-1, with a possible D match to TRBD2 (5 bases). Germline CDR1 and CDR2: SEHNR and FQNEAQ (reference sequence). The germline V and J ends were trimmed by 6 bases and 8 bases, with 14 bases remaining between them. The CDR3 is 13 amino acids. The full variable domain, rest sourced from reference TRBV7-9 and TRBJ2-1, is DTGVSQNPRHKITKRGQNVTFRCDPISEHNRLYWYRQTLGQGPEFLTYFQNEAQLEKSRLLSDRFSAERPKGSFSTLEIQRTEQGDSAMYLCASSHPLVHEQFFGPGTRLTVL.

The chain couples TRBV10-3 to TRBJ2-7, with D maybe TRBD2 (5 bases). The CDR3 length is 13 residues. Germline V gene data show CDR1 as ENHRY and CDR2 as SYGVKD. Deletions cut 8 bases from V and 0 bases from J, with 11 bases between. Here the CDR3 reads CAIGTGSSYEQYF. The CDR3 nucleotides read TGTGCCATCGGAACGGGGAGCTCCTACGAGCAGTACTTC.

This chain uses TRBV6-6 with TRBJ2-1; the D gene is possibly TRBD2 (6 bases). V was trimmed by 3 bases and J by 5 bases, leaving 14 bases between them. The germline gives CDR1 MNHNY, CDR2 SVGAGI (reference sequence). The CDR3 extends over 15 amino acids. CDR3 DNA: TGTGCCAGCAGTTATCGGGTTAGCGGAGACAATGAGCAGTTCTTC. Amino acids: CASSYRVSGDNEQFF.

The chain uses TRBV4-1 and TRBJ2-5, with 9 bases that match TRBD1. Germline CDR1 reads MGHRA; CDR2 reads YSYEKL. V shed 3 bases, J shed 5 bases, and the junction held 7 bases outside the gene matches. The CDR3 sequence is 15 residues long. The CDR3 coding sequence is TGCGCCAGCAGCCATCCCCGGACAGGGGAGGAGACCCAGTACTTC. As protein: CASSHPRTGEETQYF.